The sequence of this T cell receptor beta chain was determined in a study of blood T cell repertoires in COVID-19. Study context: Specimens from acute and convalescent COVID-19 originated in the United States, Italy and Spain.

The protocol was immunoSEQ multiplex PCR, while the TCRdb copy is restricted to in-frame clones and leaves out a portion. The sample holds about 180,000 clones, about 81% seen once. The clonotype comes from a woman older than 75 with COVID-19, enrolled during active disease. The sample consisted of peripheral blood.

CDR3 sequence: CASSGGGPKEAFF. CDR3 coding DNA: TGTGCCAGCAGTGGGGGGGGGCCTAAAGAAGCTTTCTTT. V usage is TRBV28 and J usage is TRBJ1-1; tentative D call: TRBD1 (6 bases). Trimming took off 5 bases at V and 8 bases at J, with 15 bases between the two ends. The CDR3 totals 13 residues. Germline values: CDR1 MDHEN, CDR2 SYDVKM.